This TCR beta chain was retrieved from a study of blood T cell repertoires in COVID-19. Libraries were prepared by immunoSEQ multiplex PCR; TCRdb keeps only in-frame clonotypes and omits some of them. The sample lists some 120,000 clones, 55% to 70% occurring once. CDR1 is WNHNN and CDR2 is SYGVQD in the germline V gene (reference sequence). The CDR3 runs 16 residues. Deletions cut 4 bases from V and 7 bases from J, with 20 bases between. The source material was peripheral blood. V gene TRBV10-1 combines with J gene TRBJ1-5; D might be TRBD1 (5 bases). The sequence came from a woman between 70 and 85 years old with acute or convalescent COVID-19. The CDR3 reads CASSGPIGEVGQPQHF. CDR3 nucleotide sequence: TGCGCCAGCAGTGGACCAATAGGGGAAGTCGGGCAGCCCCAGCATTTT.